Shown below are 25 T cell receptor beta chains from a single sample sequenced in a study of blood T cell repertoires in COVID-19. The method was immunoSEQ multiplex PCR; TCRdb's version includes in-frame clones alone and lacks a portion of them. The sample comprises around 300,000 clones, about nine tenths of which are singletons, and 1.7% rests with the top ten. Sequencing was performed on PBMCs or T cells enriched from blood (not recorded which). The source of these receptors is a woman aged 40-49 years who had recovered from COVID-19.

The chain couples TRBV9 to TRBJ2-7; possible D gene TRBD2, 6 bases. The ends were cut back, 4 bases at V and 3 bases at J, with 14 bases in the middle. Germline loops: CDR1 SGDLS, CDR2 YYNGEE. CDR3 length: 14 residues. The CDR3 is CASSPQEGSYEQYF. Here the CDR3 DNA reads TGTGCCAGCAGCCCCCAGGAGGGCAGCTACGAGCAGTACTTC. Together with reference TRBV9 and TRBJ2-7, the CDR3 gives the full variable domain: DSGVTQTPKHLITATGQRVTLRCSPRSGDLSVYWYQQSLDQGLQFLIQYYNGEERAKGNILERFSAQQFPDLHSELNLSSLELGDSALYFCASSPQEGSYEQYFGPGTRLTVT.

This rearrangement joins TRBV9 to TRBJ2-3; 8 bases agree with TRBD1. Germline V gene data show CDR1 as SGDLS and CDR2 as YYNGEE. The CDR3 has 15 amino acids. With V trimmed by 3 bases and J by 4 bases, 7 bases remained unmatched. The CDR3, as DNA: TGTGCCAGCAGCGCCACACAGGGGGAGGCAGATACGCAGTATTTT. This codes for CASSATQGEADTQYF.

The genes are TRBV2 and TRBJ2-7; TRBD2 matches at 8 bases. The CDR3 contains 15 residues. Trimming cost V 5 bases and J 6 bases; bases outside gene matches: 12. Germline CDR1 is SNHLY and CDR2 is FYNNEI. CDR3 coding DNA: TGTGCCAGCAGTAGCCCGGGACTAGGACTCGGCGAGCAGTACTTC. It specifies CASSSPGLGLGEQYF.

In its sample, this clone was seen a few times. V and J are TRBV30 and TRBJ1-1; TRBD1 might be the D (5 bases). Deletions cut 2 bases from V and 9 bases from J, with 10 bases between. CDR1 is GTSNPN and CDR2 is SVGIG in the germline V gene (reference sequence). The CDR3 covers 11 residues. In DNA form, the CDR3 reads TGTGCCTGGAGTAAGGGACTGAAAGCTTTCTTT. This codes for CAWSKGLKAFF.

The chain employs TRBV3-1 (or the pseudogene TRBV3-2) and TRBJ2-7; D remains unclear. Between the trimmed V and J ends, which lost 1 base and 0 bases, there was a span of 10 bases. From germline, CDR1 is LGHDT and CDR2 YNNKEL (reference sequence). The CDR3 totals 15 residues. CDR3 sequence: CASSQVPGGSYEQYF. CDR3 nucleotide sequence: TGTGCCAGCAGCCAAGTCCCAGGTGGCTCCTACGAGCAGTACTTC.

The chain uses TRBV5-4 and TRBJ2-1; D is unresolved. The CDR3 is 14 amino acids. Germline V gene sequence: CDR1 SGHNT, CDR2 YYREEE (reference sequence). V was cut by 4 bases and J by 5 bases, with 13 bases left in between. CDR3 sequence (DNA): TGTGCCAGCAGCGGCAAAGCGAGAAACAATGAGCAGTTCTTC. Protein sequence: CASSGKARNNEQFF.

The chain has TRBV5-1 and TRBJ2-5; D is perhaps TRBD1 (5 bases). Germline loops: CDR1 SGHRS, CDR2 YFSETQ. This CDR3 is 12 amino acids long. V was cut by 8 bases and J by 2 bases, with 10 bases left in between. In DNA form, the CDR3 reads TGCGCCAGTAAGACAGAACAAGAGACCCAGTACTTC. Its translation is CASKTEQETQYF.

This clone was seen only once. The V gene is TRBV30, the J gene TRBJ2-1; TRBD2 matches 8 bases. CDR3 length: 13 residues. V gave up 8 bases and J gave up 4 bases; unmatched junction bases: 7. Germline V CDR1 and CDR2: GTSNPN, SVGIG (reference sequence). CDR3 nucleotide sequence: TGTGCCCAAGGGGCGGGGGGATACAATGAGCAGTTCTTC. Translating it yields CAQGAGGYNEQFF.

V usage is TRBV7-9 and J usage is TRBJ2-1; D remains ambiguous. Deletions cut 5 bases from V and 0 bases from J, with 8 bases between. This CDR3 spans 14 amino acids. CDR1 is SEHNR and CDR2 is FQNEAQ in the germline V gene (reference sequence). The CDR3 nucleotides are TGTGCCAGCAGCCCGCGGTTCTCCTACAATGAGCAGTTCTTC. Amino acids: CASSPRFSYNEQFF.

The chain joins TRBV7-2 to TRBJ2-3; D is unresolved. Trimming pared 2 bases from V and 2 bases from J, leaving 2 bases between. Per germline, CDR1 SGHTA and CDR2 FQGNSA. The CDR3 is 12 amino acids. The CDR3 sequence is CASSLYTDTQYF. The CDR3 DNA is TGTGCCAGCAGCTTATACACAGATACGCAGTATTTT.

This clone has more than one count but fewer than ten. This chain links TRBV28 with TRBJ2-6, with a tentative D call TRBD1 (6 bases). Germline V lookup: CDR1 MDHEN, CDR2 SYDVKM. The CDR3 has 14 residues. With 8 bases removed from V and 4 bases from J, the gap between germline ends came to 12 bases. CDR3 nucleotide sequence: TGTGCCAGCCAAGGGGGTTACGGGGCCAACGTCCTGACTTTC. Encoded protein: CASQGGYGANVLTF.

J is TRBJ2-7 and V is TRBV2, with D perhaps TRBD1 (5 bases). Trimming stripped 6 bases from V and 2 bases from J, with 8 bases between. The CDR3 sequence is 12 residues long. Germline values: CDR1 SNHLY, CDR2 FYNNEI. The DNA of the CDR3 is TGTGCCAGCAGCCAAGGGGCCTACGAGCAGTACTTC. Translation: CASSQGAYEQYF.

V usage is TRBV7-9 and J usage is TRBJ2-5; possibly TRBD2 for D (5 bases). CDR3 length: 15 amino acids. The V gene's germline CDR1 is SEHNR and CDR2 FQNEAQ (reference sequence). The V and J ends lost 0 bases and 1 base respectively, with 9 bases between them. The CDR3 loop is CASSLAVRVQETQYF. CDR3 nucleotides: TGTGCCAGCAGCTTAGCGGTGAGGGTCCAAGAGACCCAGTACTTC. Using reference TRBV7-9 and TRBJ2-5 for the parts outside the CDR3, the full variable domain is DTGVSQNPRHKITKRGQNVTFRCDPISEHNRLYWYRQTLGQGPEFLTYFQNEAQLEKSRLLSDRFSAERPKGSFSTLEIQRTEQGDSAMYLCASSLAVRVQETQYFGPGTRLLVL.

This chain connects TRBV4-3 to TRBJ2-1; 7 bases align to TRBD2. J was trimmed by 6 bases and V by 1 base; bases with no gene match: 9. The germline gives CDR1 LGHNA, CDR2 YSLEER. This CDR3 has 16 amino acids. CDR3 in DNA: TGCGCCAGCAGCCAAGCCCCCACTAGCGCAATCAATGAGCAGTTCTTC. Translated: CASSQAPTSAINEQFF.

The rearrangement links TRBV11-2 to TRBJ2-3; the match to TRBD1 covers 12 bases. V lost 3 bases, J lost 4 bases, and 11 bases stayed unmatched. The CDR3 contains 18 residues. Per the germline V gene, CDR1 is SGHAT and CDR2 is FQNNGV. CDR3 bases: TGTGCCAGCAGCTTGTATAACCCCGGGACAGGGGGCGCAGATACGCAGTATTTT. Translation gives CASSLYNPGTGGADTQYF.

This clone was seen only once. The gene calls are TRBV7-2 and TRBJ1-4, with a possible D match to TRBD1 (5 bases). The CDR3 covers 13 residues. Germline-derived CDR1 and CDR2 are SGHTA and FQGNSA. The V end was cut by 2 bases, the J end by 8 bases, with 9 bases between. The CDR3 DNA reads as TGTGCCAGCAGCTTAAAGACAGCAGAAAAACTGTTTTTT. Translated: CASSLKTAEKLFF.

This chain connects TRBV19 to TRBJ1-4; TRBD1 is a possible D gene (5 bases). Trimming left V 1 base short and J 12 bases short, with 12 bases between. The CDR3 has 13 amino acids. The germline gives CDR1 LNHDA, CDR2 SQIVND (reference sequence). The CDR3 spells CASSIGTGIQLFF. The CDR3 bases are TGTGCCAGTAGTATAGGTACAGGCATTCAACTGTTTTTT.

The CDR3 nucleotides are TGTGCCAGCAGCATTAGCGGGGGCCCCTCCTACAATGAGCAGTTCTTC. It encodes CASSISGGPSYNEQFF. The chain uses TRBV11-2 and TRBJ2-1; TRBD2 aligns across 9 bases. Germline CDR1 and CDR2: SGHAT and FQNNGV. V trimming: 5 bases; J trimming: 0 bases; junction bases outside the gene matches: 5. The CDR3 contains 16 residues.

The gene calls are TRBV3-1 (or the pseudogene TRBV3-2) and TRBJ2-3; a possible D gene is TRBD2 (5 bases). The germline V gene has CDR1 LGHDT and CDR2 YNNKEL (reference sequence). Trimming removed 5 bases from V and 0 bases from J, with 18 bases in between. The CDR3 is 17 amino acids. The CDR3: CASSSKFGIISTDTQYF. CDR3 DNA: TGTGCCAGCAGCTCAAAGTTCGGGATCATAAGCACAGATACGCAGTATTTT.

This clone was seen just once. The chain joins TRBV30 to TRBJ1-1, with TRBD1 matching over 8 bases. The germline V gene encodes CDR1 GTSNPN and CDR2 SVGIG (reference sequence). CDR3 length: 14 residues. After removal of 1 base from V and 4 bases from J, the junction contained 5 bases not matched to a gene. The CDR3 coding sequence is TGTGCCTGGAGTGCCCGGACAGGGAGCACTGAAGCTTTCTTT. Translation: CAWSARTGSTEAFF.

This sequence joins TRBV10-3 and TRBJ2-2, with 7 bases fitting TRBD2. Germline loops: CDR1 ENHRY, CDR2 SYGVKD. V dropped 4 bases and J dropped 6; count of bases not matched to a gene: 8. This CDR3 is 15 amino acids long. This CDR3 is CAISGAGALPGELFF. In nucleotides, the CDR3 is TGTGCCATCAGTGGGGCGGGAGCCCTCCCCGGGGAGCTGTTTTTT.

This clone was counted only a few times. The CDR3 sequence: CASSSYGTRSSYEQYF. The CDR3 DNA reads TGTGCCAGCAGTTCTTACGGGACACGGAGCTCCTACGAGCAGTACTTC. This chain uses TRBV6-5 with TRBJ2-7; D is perhaps TRBD1 (6 bases). This CDR3 has 16 amino acids. Germline lookup yields CDR1 MNHEY and CDR2 SVGAGI. Trimming pared 4 bases from V and 0 bases from J, leaving 16 bases between.

This sequence joins TRBV9 and TRBJ2-5, with 9 bases identical to TRBD1. Germline V lookup: CDR1 SGDLS, CDR2 YYNGEE. CDR3 size: 16 residues. With 3 bases clipped from V and 4 bases from J, the junction kept 10 bases outside the gene matches. CDR3 in amino acids: CASSGRLQGAGETQYF. CDR3 bases: TGTGCCAGCAGCGGAAGACTACAGGGGGCCGGAGAGACCCAGTACTTC.

The V call is TRBV3-1 (or the pseudogene TRBV3-2), the J call TRBJ2-1; 10 nucleotides align to TRBD2. Germline V gives CDR1 LGHDT, CDR2 YNNKEL (reference sequence). The CDR3 consists of 14 residues. V gave up 1 base and J gave up 7 bases; unmatched junction bases: 1. This CDR3 reads CASSQASGSNEQFF. As DNA, the CDR3 is TGTGCCAGCAGCCAAGCTAGCGGGAGTAATGAGCAGTTCTTC.

The CDR3 spells CASSERTSGGANEQFF. For the CDR3, the DNA is TGTGCCAGCAGCGAAAGGACTAGCGGGGGGGCCAATGAGCAGTTCTTC. The chain employs TRBV5-4 and TRBJ2-1; 15 bases map to TRBD2. Looked up from germline, CDR1 is SGHNT and CDR2 is YYREEE (reference sequence). Trimming removed 4 bases from V and 6 bases from J; junction bases left unmatched: 5. The CDR3 has 16 residues.